A selection of T cell receptor beta chains follows, all from one sample in a study of graft-versus-host responses after intestinal transplantation. This table comes from immunoSEQ multiplex PCR, and its TCRdb copy is limited to in-frame clones, with some not included. The data contain approximately 20,000 clones, around two fifths of them seen just once; the ten biggest clones take up 1.5% to 2%. Sequencing used alloreactive CD8+ T cells from a mixed lymphocyte reaction culture, obtained before intestinal transplant. The receptor set was obtained from a human patient who received an intestinal transplant. Both conserved end residues are part of each CDR3. A D gene is named only where the DNA matches it firmly. Size is stated for part of the rows, as once, few or many counts, or as a class when the clone is expanded.

D gene	clone size	V gene	J gene	CDR3 protein	CDR3 DNA
.	.	TRBV2	TRBJ2-7	CASRGGTPYEQYF	TGTGCCAGCAGGGGAGGAACCCCCTACGAGCAGTACTTC
.	.	TRBV5-1	TRBJ2-1	CASSLGGSGSYNEQFF	TGCGCCAGCAGCTTGGGTGGCTCCGGCTCCTACAATGAGCAGTTCTTC
.	.	TRBV27	TRBJ2-1	CASSWGWGQGGNEQFF	TGTGCCAGCAGTTGGGGTTGGGGGCAAGGAGGCAATGAGCAGTTCTTC
.	.	TRBV27	TRBJ1-1	CASSFASLNTEAFF	TGTGCCAGCAGTTTCGCGAGCTTGAACACTGAAGCTTTCTTT
.	.	TRBV5-4	TRBJ1-5	CASSSGNQPQHF	TGTGCCAGCAGCTCCGGGAATCAGCCCCAGCATTTT
.	.	TRBV9	TRBJ2-3	CASSVGVADTQYF	TGTGCCAGCAGCGTAGGGGTAGCAGATACGCAGTATTTT
TRBD2	few	TRBV7-3	TRBJ2-7	CASSLRSGEGAYEQYF	TGTGCCAGCAGCTTAAGGAGCGGGGAAGGAGCCTACGAGCAGTACTTC
TRBD2	.	TRBV27	TRBJ2-7	CASSLGAGGNEQYF	TGTGCCAGCTCCCTGGGGGCGGGAGGCAACGAGCAGTACTTC
TRBD1	medium-sized	TRBV7-9	TRBJ1-4	CASSLGQGSNEKLFF	TGTGCCAGCAGCTTAGGACAGGGGTCTAATGAAAAACTGTTTTTT
.	.	TRBV6-1	TRBJ1-4	CASSSTRNLREKLFF	TGTGCCAGCAGTTCGACACGTAACCTACGAGAAAAACTGTTTTTT
.	few	TRBV4-1	TRBJ2-2	CASSQVDFSELFF	TGCGCCAGCAGCCAAGTAGACTTCTCGGAGCTGTTTTTT
TRBD1	.	TRBV27	TRBJ1-3	CASSVDRGTGNTIYF	TGTGCCAGCAGTGTCGACAGGGGGACCGGAAACACCATATATTTT
TRBD2	.	TRBV27	TRBJ2-3	CASSPGLAGADTQYF	TGTGCCAGCAGTCCGGGACTAGCGGGAGCAGATACGCAGTATTTT
.	.	TRBV4-2	TRBJ1-2	CASSQGWRYGYTF	TGTGCCAGCAGCCAAGGCTGGCGGTATGGCTACACCTTC
TRBD2	.	TRBV5-1	TRBJ2-7	CASSSLAGRSYEQYF	TGCGCCAGCAGCTCATTAGCGGGCCGCTCCTACGAGCAGTACTTC
.	.	TRBV6-1	TRBJ1-5	CASSEMRLQPQHF	TGTGCCAGCAGTGAAATGAGGTTACAGCCCCAGCATTTT
TRBD2	few	TRBV11-3	TRBJ2-5	CASSLRRGDPQETQYF	TGTGCCAGCAGCTTACGGCGGGGGGACCCCCAAGAGACCCAGTACTTC
.	.	TRBV27	TRBJ2-1	CASSLFQQPEQFF	TGTGCCAGCAGTTTATTCCAGCAGCCTGAGCAGTTCTTC
TRBD2	few	TRBV4-2	TRBJ2-1	CASSRTSGEYNEQFF	TGTGCCAGCAGTAGGACTAGCGGGGAATACAATGAGCAGTTCTTC
.	few	TRBV6-5	TRBJ1-4	CASSYSGQKHEKLFF	TGTGCCAGCAGTTACTCTGGACAGAAGCATGAAAAACTGTTTTTT
TRBD2	.	TRBV5-1	TRBJ2-1	CASSLAEAGSTYNEQFF	TGCGCCAGCAGCTTGGCCGAAGCGGGATCCACCTACAATGAGCAGTTCTTC
TRBD2	medium-sized	TRBV7-3	TRBJ2-2	CASSLESGRSGELFF	TGTGCCAGCAGCCTCGAAAGCGGGAGGAGCGGGGAGCTGTTTTTT
.	few	TRBV30	TRBJ2-2	CAWSWGGTGELFF	TGTGCCTGGAGTTGGGGCGGCACCGGGGAGCTGTTTTTT
.	.	TRBV11-3	TRBJ2-1	CASSPRRLREQFF	TGTGCCAGCAGCCCCCGCCGACTACGTGAGCAGTTCTTC
.	.	TRBV5-6	TRBJ1-1	CASSDLQSLMNTEAFF	TGTGCCAGCAGCGATTTACAGAGCCTCATGAACACTGAAGCTTTCTTT
.	.	TRBV29-1	TRBJ2-7	CSVEGGNFRDEQYF	TGCAGCGTTGAAGGGGGAAACTTCCGAGACGAGCAGTACTTC
.	.	TRBV6-6	TRBJ1-2	CASSTDSYGYTF	TGTGCCAGCAGTACGGACAGCTATGGCTACACCTTC
TRBD2	.	TRBV9	TRBJ2-2	CASSVAYSGFNTGELFF	TGTGCCAGCAGCGTAGCTTATAGCGGGTTTAACACCGGGGAGCTGTTTTTT
TRBD1	.	TRBV7-2	TRBJ1-2	CASSLAGGQGASGYTF	TGTGCCAGCAGCTTAGCGGGGGGACAGGGGGCAAGTGGCTACACCTTC
.	few	TRBV2	TRBJ2-1	CASRQEVLSYNEQFF	TGTGCCAGCAGACAAGAGGTCCTCTCCTACAATGAGCAGTTCTTC
.	.	TRBV6-1	TRBJ1-5	CASSTRRGNQPQHF	TGTGCCAGCAGTACACGACGGGGCAATCAGCCCCAGCATTTT
.	medium-sized	TRBV6-5	TRBJ1-3	CASSLVGTAGNTIYF	TGTGCCAGCAGCCTCGTTGGGACGGCCGGGAACACCATATATTTT
.	medium-sized	TRBV2	TRBJ2-5	CASGETQYF	TGTGCCAGCGGAGAGACCCAGTACTTC
.	.	TRBV30	TRBJ2-5	CAWRPEGMETQYF	TGTGCCTGGAGGCCGGAGGGGATGGAGACCCAGTACTTC
.	.	TRBV11-2	TRBJ1-1	CASSLEVVPGAFF	TGTGCCAGCAGCTTAGAGGTGGTTCCCGGGGCTTTCTTT
.	few	TRBV5-1	TRBJ2-1	CASQARDYYNEQFF	TGCGCCAGCCAAGCTCGAGACTACTACAATGAGCAGTTCTTC
.	medium-sized	TRBV5-6	TRBJ2-7	CASSSLYEQYF	TGTGCCAGCAGCTCCCTCTACGAGCAGTACTTC